The 7 T cell receptor beta chains in this list originate from one sample, sequenced in a study of blood T cells in healthy people across ages. Next came a second PCR, run for 7 to 11 cycles, which used a sample-barcoded 5' primer along with a J-beta primer mix. TCRdb used MiXCR to reprocess the 5' RACE reads, holding one entry per CDR3 protein. The sample consists of some 700,000 distinct CDR3 sequences, approximately 39% of them appearing once. The specimen sequenced was blood. The receptors here all came from a woman aged 55 to 70 in good health.

On this clonotype: One end of the junction fails to match germline, which may point to a read error. V gene TRBV6-5 combines with J gene TRBJ2-5; 9 nucleotides match TRBD1. The CDR3 covers 16 residues. Germline CDR1 is MNHEY and CDR2 is SVGAGI. The CDR3 region is CASSPGTGSLQETPYF. In DNA, the CDR3 is TGTGCCAGCAGTCCGGGGACAGGGTCACTCCAAGAGACCCCGTACTTC.

The sample holds a few counts of this clonotype. The gene calls are TRBV7-9 and TRBJ2-4; 9 bases are shared with TRBD1. The J call may be in error: the DNA end matches TRBJ2-7 better. In germline, CDR1 is SEHNR, CDR2 FQNEAQ (reference sequence). This CDR3 is 15 amino acids long. For the CDR3, the DNA is TGTGCCAGCAGCCCACTTCGGGACAGGGTCAACGAGCAGTACTTC. Translation gives CASSPLRDRVNEQYF.

This clonotype has a handful of counts. The chain's CDR3 is CAISDQKGANEKLFF. CDR3 DNA: TGTGCCATCAGTGACCAAAAGGGGGCTAATGAAAAACTGTTTTTT. The chain recombines TRBV10-3 with TRBJ1-4; a weak D match, TRBD1 (6 bases). This CDR3 comprises 15 residues. V was pared by 3 bases and J by 3 bases, with 11 bases between. In germline, CDR1 is ENHRY, CDR2 SYGVKD.

This clonotype has a handful of counts. CDR3 region: CASSPSTGDLNEQFF. The CDR3 DNA reads as TGTGCCAGCAGCCCATCAACAGGGGACCTCAATGAGCAGTTCTTC. The gene calls are TRBV11-3 and TRBJ2-1; 7 bases match TRBD1. Trimming removed 5 bases from V and 6 bases from J; junction bases left unmatched: 10. Germline V lookup: CDR1 SGHNT, CDR2 YENEEA. This CDR3 contains 15 residues.

This clonotype was seen at least ten times. The chain has TRBV5-1 and TRBJ2-5, with 8 bases aligning to TRBD2. Germline V gene data show CDR1 as SGHRS and CDR2 as YFSETQ. The V gene end was trimmed by 0 bases and the J gene end by 4 bases; junction bases not matched to a gene: 8. The CDR3 runs to 16 residues. CDR3 residues: CASSLGPSGGGETQYF. The DNA for the CDR3 is TGCGCCAGCAGCTTGGGGCCCAGCGGGGGAGGAGAGACCCAGTACTTC.

In its sample, this clonotype was seen many times. The chain employs TRBV6-2 or TRBV6-3 and TRBJ2-7; D remains ambiguous. The CDR3 spans 14 residues. Germline assignment: CDR1 MNHEY and CDR2 SVGEGT. V gave up 5 bases and J gave up 2 bases, with 13 bases separating them. Here the CDR3 reads CASSPVDIPYEQYF. The CDR3 DNA reads as TGTGCCAGCAGTCCCGTCGACATTCCCTACGAGCAGTACTTC.

The chain carries TRBV20-1 and TRBJ2-1, with no clear D. The CDR3 has 12 amino acids. With 6 bases removed from V and 5 bases from J, the gap between germline ends came to 11 bases. Germline-derived CDR1 and CDR2 are DFQATT and SNEGSKA (reference sequence). The CDR3 DNA reads TGCAGTGCGCGGTCATACGACAATGAGCAGTTCTTC. Translated: CSARSYDNEQFF.